This TCR beta chain stems from a study of blood T cell repertoires in COVID-19. On the study more broadly: The origin of the acute and convalescent COVID-19 samples was the United States, Italy and Spain.

V was pared by 4 bases and J by 1 base, with 10 bases between. The CDR3 sequence is 14 residues long. From germline, CDR1 is MNHEY and CDR2 SVGAGI. Data came from immunoSEQ multiplex PCR; TCRdb stores just in-frame clones and leaves some out. The data hold some 220,000 clones, with around 85% observed a single time. Input material: peripheral blood. This rearrangement joins TRBV6-5 to TRBJ1-2, with D perhaps matching TRBD1 (5 bases). This TCR was sampled from a woman between 65 and 79 years old with COVID-19, enrolled during active disease. The CDR3 bases are TGTGCCAGCAGTTCGGACACCTTTAACTATGGCTACACCTTC. Translated, it gives CASSSDTFNYGYTF.